The text below deals with one T cell receptor (beta chain). Which antigen it targets is not known. No much larger clone is present one base from it, and per-base qualities are unavailable. The donors were healthy, HIV-negative adults with no recently reported acute infections or vaccinations. All donors were Caucasian adults living in Nashville, Tennessee, USA. In the unsorted samples, 85 million to 100 million PBMCs were counted, and genomic DNA was extracted using the QIAamp DNA Blood Mini kit. Blood was collected by leukapheresis, and PBMCs were isolated by Ficoll-Histopaque density gradient centrifugation and then cryopreserved in liquid nitrogen vapor phase. This sample stems from a study of shared clonotypes between healthy human individuals (dated by TCRdb to the early 2020s). For the study in its entirety: Three men and two women, aged 18 to 49 years, made up the cohort. Leukapheresis yielded between about 0.94 and 9 billion PBMCs per donor. To estimate repertoire size and how much clonotype sharing occurs between individuals, the study deeply sequenced the blood TCR repertoires of several healthy adults. To increase sequencing depth and limit assay-specific biases, different laboratories used diverse techniques to prepare libraries and sequence TCR repertoires. The investigation overall reported the following: Sampling was restricted to blood, and TCR repertoires in tissue are likely to differ from TCR repertoires in blood. Pairwise subsampling led to the expectation that sequencing depth would affect the degree of clonotype sharing among donors. The small number of donors limited the genetic and exposure-history diversity represented.

Using the deep immunoSEQ assay, multiplex PCR amplified TCR CDR3 regions from genomic DNA. Extracted genomic DNA from each cell subset was distributed evenly across all wells of several immunoSEQ 96-well plates, and each plate was treated as a replicate. For unsorted PBMC, approximately 310 ng genomic DNA, equal to 30,000 or so T cell genomes, was loaded into each replicate PCR. Ten immunoSEQ deep assay plates were used to sequence unsorted PBMC genomic DNA. Purified libraries were quantified with a Qubit 3.0 fluorometer, sized on a Bioanalyzer 2100, and re-quantified with the KAPA Library Quantification kit. Every immunoSEQ 96-well plate was sequenced on a separate single-read 150-cycle Illumina NextSeq 550 flow cell. Under the source paper's analysis protocol: Because the immunoSEQ output held only junctional sequences and lacked quality scores, the filtering could not match the filtering applied to full-length reads. To assign V/J genes and CDR3, sequences were annotated using PyIR, a Python wrapper for IgBLAST v1.9, with IMGT germline references. Reads with weak V/J assignments (E-value above 1e-6), missing CDR3, stop codons, out-of-frame junctions, or ambiguous translated residues were removed. V3J clonotypes were defined as sequences sharing the same inferred V gene, J gene, and CDR3 amino acid sequence. Percentage overlap between repertoires was calculated by dividing the number of shared unique clonotypes by the size of the smaller repertoire. Repertoire richness was assessed with RTK rarefaction, the Chao1 estimator, and Recon v2.1 estimates of unobserved clonotypes. The table comes from immuneACCESS by way of TCRdb, which keeps in-frame sequences with V and J called. Part of the clones is missing from these tables; in studies checked, under half for an unresolved V gene and the rest for unknown reasons. V and J calls and clone size are as listed in that table; D and trimming were resolved from the DNA. This sample is represented by over 400,000 clones; approximately 80% of them were singletons. The ten largest clonotypes hold around 12% of the sample.

This receptor was taken from a woman aged 40 to 55 in good health. Some clones in this sample may be carry-over from other donors' samples. The material sequenced was PBMCs.

The base sequence is TGTGCCAGCAGAGCCGGGACAGGGTCCTACAATGAGCAGTTCTTC. It is translated as CASRAGTGSYNEQFF. The chain couples TRBV2 to TRBJ2-1; the central 9 bases match TRBD1. CDR1 and CDR2 are drawn from the germline V gene: SNHLY, FYNNEI. Taken from cysteine to phenylalanine, the CDR3 has 15 residues. The CDR3 DNA has 45 bases and is translated from base 1. The germline V end is reduced by 6 bases and the J end by 1 base; junction bases left unmatched: 4.